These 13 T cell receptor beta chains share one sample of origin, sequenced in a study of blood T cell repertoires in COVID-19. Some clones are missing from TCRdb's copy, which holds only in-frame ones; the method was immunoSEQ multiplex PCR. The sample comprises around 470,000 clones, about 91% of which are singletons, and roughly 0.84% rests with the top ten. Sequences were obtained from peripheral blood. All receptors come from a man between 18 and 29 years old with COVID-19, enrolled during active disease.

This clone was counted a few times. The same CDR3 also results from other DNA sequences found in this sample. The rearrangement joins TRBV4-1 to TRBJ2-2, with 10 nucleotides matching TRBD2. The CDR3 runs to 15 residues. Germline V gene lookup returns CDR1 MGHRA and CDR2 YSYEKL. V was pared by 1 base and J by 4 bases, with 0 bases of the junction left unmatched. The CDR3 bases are TGCGCCAGCAGCCAAGGACTAGCGGGCACCGGGGAGCTGTTTTTT. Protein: CASSQGLAGTGELFF.

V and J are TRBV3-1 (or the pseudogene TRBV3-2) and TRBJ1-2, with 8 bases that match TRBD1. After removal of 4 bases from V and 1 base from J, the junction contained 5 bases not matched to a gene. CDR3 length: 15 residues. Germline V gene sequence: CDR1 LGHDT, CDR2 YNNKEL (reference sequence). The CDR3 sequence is CASSPQGGGNYGYTF. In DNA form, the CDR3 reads TGTGCCAGCAGCCCACAGGGGGGAGGTAACTATGGCTACACCTTC.

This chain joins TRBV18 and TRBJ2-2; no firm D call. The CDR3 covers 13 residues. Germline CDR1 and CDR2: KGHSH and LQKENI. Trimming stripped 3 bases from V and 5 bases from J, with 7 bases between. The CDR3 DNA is TGTGCCAGCTCACCCGACTCGACCGGGGAGCTGTTTTTT. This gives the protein CASSPDSTGELFF.

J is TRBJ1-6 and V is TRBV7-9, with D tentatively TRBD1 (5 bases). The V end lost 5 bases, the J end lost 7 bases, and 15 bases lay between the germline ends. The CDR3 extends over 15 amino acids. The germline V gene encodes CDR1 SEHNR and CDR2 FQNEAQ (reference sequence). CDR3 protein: CASSIRDSNNSPLHF. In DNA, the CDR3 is TGTGCCAGCAGCATCCGAGACAGTAACAATTCACCCCTCCACTTT.

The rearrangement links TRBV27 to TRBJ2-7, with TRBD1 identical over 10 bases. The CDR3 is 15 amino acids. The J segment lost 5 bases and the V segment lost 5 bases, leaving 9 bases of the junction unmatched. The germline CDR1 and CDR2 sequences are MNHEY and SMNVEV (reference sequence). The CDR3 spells CASSGVGTGEDEQYF. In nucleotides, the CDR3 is TGTGCCAGCAGTGGAGTAGGGACAGGGGAGGACGAGCAGTACTTC.

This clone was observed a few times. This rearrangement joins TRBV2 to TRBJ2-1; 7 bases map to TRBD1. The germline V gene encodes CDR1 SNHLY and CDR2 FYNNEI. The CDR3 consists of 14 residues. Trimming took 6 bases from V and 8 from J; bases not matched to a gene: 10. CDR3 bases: TGTGCCAGCAGATGGAGACAGGGCGTCTATGAGCAGTTCTTC. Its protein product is CASRWRQGVYEQFF.

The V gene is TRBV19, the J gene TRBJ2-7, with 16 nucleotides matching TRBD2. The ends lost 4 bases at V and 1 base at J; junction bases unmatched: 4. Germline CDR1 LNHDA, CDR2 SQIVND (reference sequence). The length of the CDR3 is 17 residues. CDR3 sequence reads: CASSTGLAGGFSYEQYF. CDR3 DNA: TGTGCCAGTAGTACGGGACTAGCGGGAGGGTTTTCCTACGAGCAGTACTTC.

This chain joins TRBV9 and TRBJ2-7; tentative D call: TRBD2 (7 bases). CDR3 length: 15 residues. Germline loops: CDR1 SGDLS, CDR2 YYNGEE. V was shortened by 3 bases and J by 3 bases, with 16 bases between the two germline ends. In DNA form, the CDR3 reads TGTGCCAGCAGCGCCCAGGGAGGGGGTCTCTACGAGCAGTACTTC. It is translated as CASSAQGGGLYEQYF.

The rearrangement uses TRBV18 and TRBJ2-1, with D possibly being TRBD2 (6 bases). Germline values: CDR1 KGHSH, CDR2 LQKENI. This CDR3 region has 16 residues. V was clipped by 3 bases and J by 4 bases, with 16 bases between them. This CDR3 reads CASSPRGLGTYNEQFF. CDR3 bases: TGTGCCAGCTCACCCCGAGGGCTAGGGACTTACAATGAGCAGTTCTTC.

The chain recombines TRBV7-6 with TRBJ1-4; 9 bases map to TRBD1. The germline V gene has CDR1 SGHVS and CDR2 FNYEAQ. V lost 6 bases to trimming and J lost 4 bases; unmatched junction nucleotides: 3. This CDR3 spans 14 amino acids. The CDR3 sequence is CASSPDRGNEKLFF. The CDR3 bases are TGTGCCAGCAGTCCGGACAGGGGTAATGAAAAACTGTTTTTT.

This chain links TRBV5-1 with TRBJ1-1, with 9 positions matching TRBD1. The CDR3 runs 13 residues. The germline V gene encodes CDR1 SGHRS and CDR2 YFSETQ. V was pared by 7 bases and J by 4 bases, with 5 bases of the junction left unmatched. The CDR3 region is CASGTGGGTEAFF. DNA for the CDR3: TGCGCCAGCGGAACAGGGGGCGGCACTGAAGCTTTCTTT.

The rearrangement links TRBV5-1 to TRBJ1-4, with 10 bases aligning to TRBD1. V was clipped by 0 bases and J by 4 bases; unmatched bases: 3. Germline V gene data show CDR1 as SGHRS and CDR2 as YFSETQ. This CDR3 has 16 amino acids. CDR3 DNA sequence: TGCGCCAGCAGCTTGGCCGGGGACAGGGGTAATGAAAAACTGTTTTTT. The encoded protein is CASSLAGDRGNEKLFF.

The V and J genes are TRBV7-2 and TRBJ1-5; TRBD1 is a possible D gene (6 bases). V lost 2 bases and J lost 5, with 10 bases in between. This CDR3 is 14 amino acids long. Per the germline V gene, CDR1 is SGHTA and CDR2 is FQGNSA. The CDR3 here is CASSLWAGDQPQHF. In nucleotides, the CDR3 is TGTGCCAGCAGCTTATGGGCAGGGGATCAGCCCCAGCATTTT.